This TCR beta chain was identified during a study of OX40 agonist ivuxolimab in advanced cancers. Study context: It was ivuxolimab, an agonistic anti-OX40 (CD134) antibody, that patients were treated with.

Only a few counts were recorded for this clone. Clones were read by immunoSEQ multiplex PCR, and TCRdb kept only the in-frame ones, dropping some. The table records 72,000 or so clones, around 86% of them present only once. Source: CD4+ or CD8+ T cells sorted from blood, taken in a trial of the OX40 agonist ivuxolimab. This sequence originates from an adult with an advanced solid tumor such as melanoma, head and neck, liver or kidney cancer.

CDR3: CASSSRGQVNQPQHF. As DNA, the CDR3 is TGTGCCAGCAGTTCCAGGGGGCAGGTCAATCAGCCCCAGCATTTT. The rearrangement joins TRBV27 to TRBJ1-5, with TRBD1 matching 8 bases. The CDR3 runs 15 residues. Per germline, CDR1 MNHEY and CDR2 SMNVEV (reference sequence). Losses at the gene ends were 4 bases for V and 3 bases for J; bases not matched to a gene: 5.